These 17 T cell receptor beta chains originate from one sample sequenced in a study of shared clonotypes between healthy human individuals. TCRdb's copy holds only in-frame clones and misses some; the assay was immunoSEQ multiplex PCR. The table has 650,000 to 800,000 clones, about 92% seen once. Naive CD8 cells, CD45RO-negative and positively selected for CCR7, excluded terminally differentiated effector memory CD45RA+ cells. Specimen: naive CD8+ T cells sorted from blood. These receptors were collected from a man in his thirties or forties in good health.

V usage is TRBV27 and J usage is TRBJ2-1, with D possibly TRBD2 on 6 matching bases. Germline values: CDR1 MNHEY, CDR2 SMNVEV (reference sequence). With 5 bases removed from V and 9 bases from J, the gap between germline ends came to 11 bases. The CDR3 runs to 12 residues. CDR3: CASSPGLSEQFF. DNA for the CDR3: TGTGCCAGCAGTCCCGGACTAAGTGAGCAGTTCTTC.

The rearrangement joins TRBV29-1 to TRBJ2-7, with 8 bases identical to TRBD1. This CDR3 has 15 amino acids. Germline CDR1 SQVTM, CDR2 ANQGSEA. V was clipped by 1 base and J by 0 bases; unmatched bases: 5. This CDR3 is CSVEVQQGGSYEQYF. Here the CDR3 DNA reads TGCAGCGTTGAAGTCCAACAGGGGGGCTCCTACGAGCAGTACTTC.

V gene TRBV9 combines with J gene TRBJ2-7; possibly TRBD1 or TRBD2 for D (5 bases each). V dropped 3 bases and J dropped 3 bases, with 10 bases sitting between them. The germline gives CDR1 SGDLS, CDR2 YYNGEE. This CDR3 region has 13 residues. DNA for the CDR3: TGTGCCAGCAGCGCCGGGGCCAACTACGAGCAGTACTTC. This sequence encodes CASSAGANYEQYF.

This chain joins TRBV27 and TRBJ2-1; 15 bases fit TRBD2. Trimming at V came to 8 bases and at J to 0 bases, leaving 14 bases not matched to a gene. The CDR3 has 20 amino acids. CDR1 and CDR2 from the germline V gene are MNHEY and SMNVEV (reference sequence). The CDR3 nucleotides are TGTGCCAGCGGGACAGCTTCCGGGACTAGCGGGAGGAGCTCCTACAATGAGCAGTTCTTC. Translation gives CASGTASGTSGRSSYNEQFF.

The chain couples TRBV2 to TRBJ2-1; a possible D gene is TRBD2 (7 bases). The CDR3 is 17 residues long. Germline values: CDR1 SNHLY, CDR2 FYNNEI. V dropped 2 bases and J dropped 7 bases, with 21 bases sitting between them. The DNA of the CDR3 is TGTGCCAGCAGTGAAAAGGGGGGCGGGAGTACACGGAATGAGCAGTTCTTC. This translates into CASSEKGGGSTRNEQFF.

CDR3 region: CASSFSGGYGYGYTF. In DNA form, the CDR3 reads TGTGCCAGCAGTTTTTCCGGGGGCTATGGCTATGGCTACACCTTC. The chain joins TRBV27 to TRBJ1-2; a weak D match, TRBD1 (6 bases). Germline assignment: CDR1 MNHEY and CDR2 SMNVEV (reference sequence). The CDR3 loop spans 15 amino acids. Between the trimmed V and J ends, which lost 3 bases and 4 bases, there was a span of 15 bases.

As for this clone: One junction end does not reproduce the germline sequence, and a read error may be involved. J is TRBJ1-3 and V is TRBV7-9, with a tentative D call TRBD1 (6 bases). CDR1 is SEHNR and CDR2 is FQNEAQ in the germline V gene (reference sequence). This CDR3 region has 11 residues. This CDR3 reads CASSLGRDIGF. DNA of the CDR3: TGTGCCAGCAGCTTAGGCCGGGACATTGGATTT.

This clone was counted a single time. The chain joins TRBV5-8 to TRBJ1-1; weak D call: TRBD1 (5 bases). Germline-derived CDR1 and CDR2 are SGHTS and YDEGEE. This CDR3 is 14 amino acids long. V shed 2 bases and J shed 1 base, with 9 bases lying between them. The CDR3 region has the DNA TGTGCCAGCAGCTTACCCGGACAGAACACTGAAGCTTTCTTT. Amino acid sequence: CASSLPGQNTEAFF.

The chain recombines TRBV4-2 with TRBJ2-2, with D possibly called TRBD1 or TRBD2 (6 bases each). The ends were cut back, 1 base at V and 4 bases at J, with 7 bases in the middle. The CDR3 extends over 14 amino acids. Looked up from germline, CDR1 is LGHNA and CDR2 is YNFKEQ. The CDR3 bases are TGTGCCAGCAGCCAAGCGGGGGCCACCGGGGAGCTGTTTTTT. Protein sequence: CASSQAGATGELFF.

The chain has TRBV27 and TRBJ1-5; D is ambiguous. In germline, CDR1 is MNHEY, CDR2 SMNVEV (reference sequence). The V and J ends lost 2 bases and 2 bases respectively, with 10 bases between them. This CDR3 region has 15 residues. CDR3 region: CASSLVAGGNQPQHF. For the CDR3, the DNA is TGTGCCAGCAGTTTAGTGGCAGGCGGCAATCAGCCCCAGCATTTT.

The CDR3 protein is CAWSTGTGTWAFF. The DNA for the CDR3 is TGTGCCTGGAGTACCGGGACCGGAACTTGGGCTTTCTTT. This chain uses TRBV30 with TRBJ1-1, with D perhaps TRBD1 (5 bases). Germline V gene data show CDR1 as GTSNPN and CDR2 as SVGIG (reference sequence). This CDR3 spans 13 amino acids. V was trimmed by 2 bases and J by 11 bases, leaving 18 bases between them.

The CDR3 sequence is CASSLGTANYGYTF. CDR3 DNA sequence: TGTGCCAGCAGCTTGGGGACTGCGAACTATGGCTACACCTTC. The J gene is TRBJ1-2, the V gene TRBV5-6; D gene uncertain. The CDR3 loop spans 14 amino acids. The germline V gene encodes CDR1 SGHDT and CDR2 YYEEEE. The V and J ends lost 0 bases and 2 bases respectively, with 8 bases between them.

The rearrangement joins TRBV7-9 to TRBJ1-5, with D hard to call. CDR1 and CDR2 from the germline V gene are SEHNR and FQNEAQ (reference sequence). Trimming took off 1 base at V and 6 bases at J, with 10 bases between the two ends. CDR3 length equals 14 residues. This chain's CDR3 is CASSLGTESQPQHF. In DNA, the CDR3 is TGTGCCAGCAGCTTAGGCACAGAGAGTCAGCCCCAGCATTTT.

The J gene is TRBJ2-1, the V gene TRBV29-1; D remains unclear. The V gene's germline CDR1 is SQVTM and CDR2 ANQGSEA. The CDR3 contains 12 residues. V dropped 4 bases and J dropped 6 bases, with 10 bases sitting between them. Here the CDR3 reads CSVVAGLNEQFF. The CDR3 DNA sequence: TGCAGCGTTGTGGCCGGGCTCAATGAGCAGTTCTTC.

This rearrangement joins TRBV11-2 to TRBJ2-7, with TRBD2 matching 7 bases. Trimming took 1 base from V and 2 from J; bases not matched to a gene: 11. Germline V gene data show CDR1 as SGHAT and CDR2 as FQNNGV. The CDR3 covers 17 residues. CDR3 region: CASSLVVPGTNTYEQYF. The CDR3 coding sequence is TGTGCCAGCAGCTTAGTGGTTCCCGGGACTAACACCTACGAGCAGTACTTC.

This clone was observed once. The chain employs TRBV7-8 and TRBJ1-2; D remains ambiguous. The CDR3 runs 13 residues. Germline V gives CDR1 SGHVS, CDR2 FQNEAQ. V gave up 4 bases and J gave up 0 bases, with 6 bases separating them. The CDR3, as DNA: TGTGCCAGCAGCTCCGAGGCTAACTATGGCTACACCTTC. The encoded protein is CASSSEANYGYTF.

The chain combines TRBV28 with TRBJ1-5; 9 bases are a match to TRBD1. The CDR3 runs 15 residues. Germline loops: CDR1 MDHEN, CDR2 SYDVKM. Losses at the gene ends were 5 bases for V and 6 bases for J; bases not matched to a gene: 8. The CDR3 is CASSPLQGAVQPQHF. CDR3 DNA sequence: TGTGCCAGCAGTCCCTTACAGGGGGCGGTTCAGCCCCAGCATTTT.